This T cell receptor (beta chain) was captured by sequencing in a study of STAT3 mutations in large granular lymphocyte leukemia. Background on the study: Among longitudinally sequenced T-LGLL patients, roughly half had canonical activating STAT3 mutations detected. Immunosuppressive therapy was given to more than half of T-LGLL patients.

Germline CDR1 is SGHNT and CDR2 is YYREEE (reference sequence). With V trimmed by 0 bases and J by 6 bases, 5 bases remained unmatched. The CDR3 has 14 residues. Findings and limits, study-wide: Differing intervals and regimens complicate linking therapy response to clone burden. In T-cell large granular lymphocyte leukemia, about half of patients showed multiple immunodominant subclonotypes. No sample exists from the first appearance of each clone.

Measured with immunoSEQ multiplex PCR; TCRdb has only the in-frame clones, and not every one. The sample has roughly 3,300 clones; more than 75% are singletons. With regard to this clone: Its specificity is not known.

Sample: peripheral blood mononuclear cells. The chain is built from TRBV5-4 and TRBJ2-7; 8 bases match TRBD1. This clonotype was obtained from a man aged 35 to 55 with T-cell large granular lymphocyte leukemia. Some clones in this sample may be carry-over from other donors' samples. CDR3 residues: CASSLAGQGLEQYF. The CDR3 bases are TGTGCCAGCAGCTTGGCTGGACAGGGACTCGAGCAGTACTTC.